The 9 T cell receptor beta chains below come from one sample, sequenced in a study of technical replicates of blood from a few donors. The repertoire was sequenced with immunoSEQ multiplex PCR; TCRdb's copy has only in-frame clones and lacks some. The sample shows roughly 61,000 clones, around 97% of them seen only once. Sequenced material: T cells isolated from PBMCs. The receptors derive from a human donor in good health.

The chain is built from TRBV27 and TRBJ2-7, with 11 nucleotides matching TRBD1. The CDR3 totals 14 residues. CDR1 is MNHEY, CDR2 SMNVEV, per germline (reference sequence). Trimming cost V 5 bases and J 4 bases; bases outside gene matches: 4. The CDR3 DNA is TGTGCCAGCAGTCCCGGGACAGGGGGTTACGAGCAGTACTTC. Its protein product is CASSPGTGGYEQYF.

The rearrangement uses TRBV29-1 and TRBJ2-7; the D gene is possibly TRBD1 (6 bases). Germline values: CDR1 SQVTM, CDR2 ANQGSEA. The germline V and J ends were trimmed by 8 bases and 2 bases, with 13 bases remaining between them. The CDR3 totals 12 residues. For the CDR3, the DNA is TGCAGCCTCACAGGGCCCCCCTACGAGCAGTACTTC. Amino acids: CSLTGPPYEQYF.

The chain employs TRBV7-8 and TRBJ1-2; D unresolved. The germline V and J ends were trimmed by 1 base and 5 bases, with 5 bases remaining between them. The CDR3 length is 12 residues. The V gene's germline CDR1 is SGHVS and CDR2 FQNEAQ. DNA for the CDR3: TGTGCCAGCAGCTTAGGCGGGTATGGCTACACCTTC. Its translation is CASSLGGYGYTF.

This clone was picked up one time. The V call is TRBV10-3, the J call TRBJ2-7; a possible D gene is TRBD1 (5 bases). V lost 4 bases and J 2 bases, leaving 9 bases between the germline ends. Germline CDR1 is ENHRY and CDR2 is SYGVKD. The CDR3 has 13 amino acids. DNA for the CDR3: TGTGCCATCAGTGGATCAGGGACCTACGAGCAGTACTTC. Its protein product is CAISGSGTYEQYF.

This chain links TRBV18 with TRBJ1-4; 7 nucleotides line up with TRBD1. The V segment lost 2 bases and the J segment 7 bases; nucleotides outside the gene matches: 7. The CDR3 has 15 residues. In germline, CDR1 is KGHSH, CDR2 LQKENI. CDR3 amino acids: CASSPTQGRSEKLFF. The CDR3, as DNA: TGTGCCAGCTCACCAACACAGGGGCGTAGTGAAAAACTGTTTTTT.

CDR3 nucleotide sequence: TGTGCCAGCAGCTTATGGGGACTAAACACTGAAGCTTTCTTT. Translation gives CASSLWGLNTEAFF. The rearrangement joins TRBV7-9 to TRBJ1-1; tentative D call: TRBD1 (5 bases). There are 14 residues in the CDR3. The V gene's germline CDR1 is SEHNR and CDR2 FQNEAQ (reference sequence). V shed 2 bases and J shed 2 bases, with 9 bases lying between them. The variable domain in full, with the rest retrieved from reference TRBV7-9 and TRBJ1-1, is DTGVSQNPRHKITKRGQNVTFRCDPISEHNRLYWYRQTLGQGPEFLTYFQNEAQLEKSRLLSDRFSAERPKGSFSTLEIQRTEQGDSAMYLCASSLWGLNTEAFFGQGTRLTVV.

The J gene is TRBJ1-1, the V gene TRBV7-6; D perhaps matches TRBD1 (5 bases). CDR3 length: 15 amino acids. V lost 5 bases, J lost 2 bases, and 15 bases lay in between. The germline CDR1 and CDR2 sequences are SGHVS and FNYEAQ. The CDR3 spells CASSHPQGGNTEAFF. The DNA of the CDR3 is TGTGCCAGCAGCCACCCTCAGGGCGGCAACACTGAAGCTTTCTTT.

The gene calls are TRBV30 and TRBJ1-2; no clear D gene. V lost 2 bases and J 8 bases, leaving 15 bases between the germline ends. Per germline, CDR1 GTSNPN and CDR2 SVGIG (reference sequence). This CDR3 is 13 amino acids long. Here the CDR3 reads CAWSPPGITGYTF. The CDR3 DNA reads as TGTGCCTGGAGTCCACCGGGGATTACAGGCTACACCTTC.

The V gene is TRBV5-1, the J gene TRBJ1-1, with 7 bases identical to TRBD1. The CDR3 loop spans 15 amino acids. The ends lost 2 bases at V and 9 bases at J; junction bases unmatched: 13. The V gene's germline CDR1 is SGHRS and CDR2 YFSETQ. CDR3 residues: CASSFLDRAGAKAFF. The CDR3, as DNA: TGCGCCAGCAGCTTTCTTGACAGGGCTGGGGCGAAAGCTTTCTTT.